This T cell receptor (beta chain) stems from a study of T cell responses to AZD1222 COVID-19 vaccine. The wider study: Pooling was applied to second doses at about 4 or about 12 weeks.

V was trimmed by 3 bases and J by 6 bases, leaving 10 bases between them. CDR3 size: 13 residues. The germline CDR1 and CDR2 sequences are LNHDA and SQIVND (reference sequence). Details on this clone: Its antigen remains unknown.

General study findings and limits: Seropositive at baseline were only a handful of AZD1222 recipients. Repertoires in all cases were sampled only once the peak T cell response had passed.

The repertoire was sequenced with immunoSEQ multiplex PCR; TCRdb's copy has only in-frame clones and lacks some. The sample contains approximately 170,000 clones, roughly 92% of which appear only once. This chain uses TRBV19 with TRBJ2-3; TRBD1 might be the D (5 bases). The source of this sequence is an adult in good health. This specimen was peripheral blood, taken on day 0 of AZD1222 vaccination. CDR3 nucleotides: TGTGCCAGTAGTATCCAGGGAAGTGATACGCAGTATTTT. Translated: CASSIQGSDTQYF.